Below, one T cell receptor (beta chain) is given with its context. Its specificity is not known. This record belongs to a study of cytomegalovirus exposure and HLA in healthy donors. The study, taken as a whole, reports: After further analysis at a later stage, 16,951 TCR beta sequences were associated with HLA alleles at 0.05 false discovery rate. One variant, a missense change in DCLRE1C, was linked in a later analysis to TCR beta V- and J-gene trimming. A later analysis found most CMV-associated TCR beta chains apparently HLA-restricted. Analyses of presence/absence relied on an assumption of roughly uniform sequencing depth across donors.

A multiplex PCR was run with 60 Vbeta primers and 13 Jbeta primers. Sequenced by immunoSEQ multiplex PCR; TCRdb stores in-frame clones only, minus some. The table shows 87,000 or so clones, with 64% occurring only once. Material: PBMCs. The source is a man aged 55 to 69 in good health and CMV-seronegative.

CDR3 DNA: TGTGCCAGCAGTTATACAGGGGGAAATGGCTACACCTTC. Protein product: CASSYTGGNGYTF. The rearrangement uses TRBV2 and TRBJ1-2, with 8 bases identical to TRBD1. The junction had 5 bases not matched to a gene; V was cut back by 5 bases and J by 6 bases. There are 13 residues in the CDR3. CDR1 SNHLY and CDR2 FYNNEI come from the germline V gene. Together with reference TRBV2 and TRBJ1-2, the CDR3 gives the full variable domain: EPEVTQTPSHQVTQMGQEVILRCVPISNHLYFYWYRQILGQKVEFLVSFYNNEISEKSEIFDDQFSVERPDGSNFTLKIRSTKLEDSAMYFCASSYTGGNGYTFGSGTRLTVV.